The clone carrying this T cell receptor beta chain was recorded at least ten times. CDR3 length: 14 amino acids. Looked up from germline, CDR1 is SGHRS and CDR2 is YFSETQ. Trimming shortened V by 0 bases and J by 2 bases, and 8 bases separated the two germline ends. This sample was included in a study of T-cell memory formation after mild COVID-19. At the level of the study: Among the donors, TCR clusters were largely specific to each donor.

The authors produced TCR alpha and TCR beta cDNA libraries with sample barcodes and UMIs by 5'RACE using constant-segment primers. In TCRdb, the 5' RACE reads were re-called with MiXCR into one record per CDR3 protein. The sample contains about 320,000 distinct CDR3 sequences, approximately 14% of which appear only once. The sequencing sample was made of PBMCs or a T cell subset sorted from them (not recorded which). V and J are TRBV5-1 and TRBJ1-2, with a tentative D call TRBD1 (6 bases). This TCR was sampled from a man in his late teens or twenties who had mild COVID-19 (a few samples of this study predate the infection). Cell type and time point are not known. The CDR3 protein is CASSLDDRNYGYTF. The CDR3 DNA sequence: TGCGCCAGCAGCTTGGATGACAGGAACTATGGCTACACCTTC. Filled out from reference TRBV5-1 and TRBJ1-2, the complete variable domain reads KAGVTQTPRYLIKTRGQQVTLSCSPISGHRSVSWYQQTPGQGLQFLFEYFSETQRNKGNFPGRFSGRQFSNSRSEMNVSTLELGDSALYLCASSLDDRNYGYTFGSGTRLTVV.